This TCR beta chain comes out of a study of T cells after yellow fever vaccination. Germline loops: CDR1 SGHTA, CDR2 FQGNSA. CDR3 length: 15 amino acids. The junction had 4 bases not matched to a gene; V was cut back by 5 bases and J by 0 bases. This clonotype is classed as medium-sized. TCRdb reanalysed the 5' RACE reads using MiXCR and keeps one entry per CDR3 protein. Here the sample spans 250,000 or so distinct CDR3 sequences, 6.9% being singletons. Source: CD4+ T cells sorted from PBMCs, taken 15 days after the yellow fever booster vaccination. This TCR was sampled from a man aged 25 to 40 who received the YFV17D yellow fever vaccine. The genes are TRBV7-2 and TRBJ2-3; 8 bases are shared with TRBD1. The CDR3 DNA reads TGTGCCAGCAGCATACAGGGGGGCAGCACAGATACGCAGTATTTT. Amino acids: CASSIQGGSTDTQYF.